These 2 T cell receptor beta chains were all obtained from the same sample, sequenced in a study of regulatory T cells in long-lasting Graves disease. Time point indicated: newly diagnosed GD, antithyroid drugs for less than 3 months. The TCR library was prepared using RNA isolated from PBMCs. HTBI primers from iRepertoire and Arm-PCR of CDR3 regions yielded the TCR beta libraries. TCRdb processed the multiplex PCR reads anew with MiXCR; each CDR3 protein has one entry. The sample carries 400,000 to 500,000 distinct CDR3 sequences, approximately 15% recorded once. These same records also appear under a second study, on T cells in Graves' hyperthyroidism and ophthalmopathy.

The material sequenced was peripheral blood mononuclear cells (PBMCs), taken at new diagnosis, from a patient treated with antithyroid drugs. The receptors here all came from a woman in her forties or fifties with Graves disease.

This clonotype was counted a few times. The CDR3 spells CASSIFLANEQFF. The CDR3 bases are TGTGCCAGTAGTATCTTCCTAGCCAATGAGCAGTTCTTC. This chain connects TRBV19 to TRBJ2-1; possible D gene TRBD2, 5 bases. This CDR3 has 13 amino acids. In germline, CDR1 is LNHDA, CDR2 SQIVND (reference sequence). V gave up 3 bases and J gave up 6 bases, with 9 bases separating them. The variable domain in full, with the rest retrieved from reference TRBV19 and TRBJ2-1, is DGGITQSPKYLFRKEGQNVTLSCEQNLNHDAMYWYRQDPGQGLRLIYYSQIVNDFQKGDIAEGYSVSREKKESFPLTVTSAQKNPTAFYLCASSIFLANEQFFGPGTRLTVL.

This clonotype has at least ten counts. This chain uses TRBV28 with TRBJ1-2, with 9 bases aligning to TRBD1. Looked up from germline, CDR1 is MDHEN and CDR2 is SYDVKM. V lost 8 bases to trimming and J lost 8 bases; unmatched junction nucleotides: 6. The CDR3 has 12 amino acids. The CDR3 bases are TGTGCCAGCGGGTCGGGACAGGGAGGCTACACCTTC. The encoded protein is CASGSGQGGYTF.